Below are 19 T cell receptor beta chains sequenced from a single sample in a study of metastatic and nonmetastatic thyroid tumors (TCRdb year 2020). The library was generated by PCR. The instrument given in TCRdb is Illumina HiSeq 4000. The public reads were reprocessed in TCRdb via fastp at Q25 and MiXCR, keeping in-frame beta chains. A total of under 60,000 clones appear in this sample, around 21% of them only once. About 4% of the sample belongs to the ten largest clones. Before undergoing thyroid surgery, none of the patients had been given any kind of treatment. The source material was blood. These TCRs come from a male donor with papillary thyroid cancer or a benign thyroid nodule (not recorded which). Some clones in this sample may be carry-over from other donors' samples.

The chain recombines TRBV19 with TRBJ2-2, with TRBD1 identical over 8 bases. With 0 bases clipped from V and 1 base from J, the junction kept 10 bases outside the gene matches. Looked up from germline, CDR1 is LNHDA and CDR2 is SQIVND (reference sequence). The CDR3 extends over 19 amino acids. This CDR3 reads CASSIDFVLGTGNTGELFF. The CDR3 coding sequence is TGTGCCAGTAGTATAGATTTTGTTCTCGGGACAGGGAACACCGGGGAGCTGTTTTTT.

In this sample, this clone turned up many times. The rearrangement joins TRBV6-1 to TRBJ1-5; D not resolved. Germline CDR1 MNHNS, CDR2 SASEGT. Trimming stripped 10 bases from V and 2 bases from J, with 18 bases between. CDR3 length: 15 amino acids. CDR3 sequence: CATARASRGNQPQHF. The DNA of the CDR3 is TGTGCCACTGCCCGGGCCTCTCGGGGCAATCAGCCCCAGCATTTT.

This clone was detected a few times. This chain joins TRBV20-1 and TRBJ1-5, with 7 positions matching TRBD1. Germline loops: CDR1 DFQATT, CDR2 SNEGSKA (reference sequence). Unmatched junction bases numbered 7, after V lost 4 bases and J lost 4 bases. The CDR3 is 14 amino acids. CDR3 coding DNA: TGCAGTGCTATGAATGGACAGGTAAATCAGCCCCAGCATTTT. The encoded protein is CSAMNGQVNQPQHF.

The rearrangement uses TRBV5-1 and TRBJ2-7; D unclear. V was pared by 0 bases and J by 0 bases, with 10 bases between. Germline assignment: CDR1 SGHRS and CDR2 YFSETQ. This CDR3 is 15 amino acids long. CDR3 region: CASSLVSGSSYEQYF. As DNA, the CDR3 is TGCGCCAGCAGCTTGGTTTCAGGTAGCTCCTACGAGCAGTACTTC.

V is TRBV29-1 and J is TRBJ2-5, with 10 bases matching TRBD1. With 1 base clipped from V and 4 bases from J, the junction kept 9 bases outside the gene matches. Germline V gene data show CDR1 as SQVTM and CDR2 as ANQGSEA. The CDR3 has 16 residues. The CDR3 reads CSVEGPGQGRSETQYF. For the CDR3, the DNA is TGCAGCGTTGAAGGACCGGGACAGGGGAGGTCAGAGACCCAGTACTTC.

The rearrangement uses TRBV20-1 and TRBJ1-2; D possibly corresponds to TRBD1 (6 bases). Trimming took off 5 bases at V and 4 bases at J, with 17 bases between the two ends. Germline values: CDR1 DFQATT, CDR2 SNEGSKA (reference sequence). This CDR3 contains 14 residues. Written as DNA, the CDR3 is TGCAGTGCTGACCAGGGGAGTGGCGGCTATGGCTACACCTTC. The encoded protein is CSADQGSGGYGYTF.

Worth noting for this clone: A much bigger clone sits one base away, suggesting this may be a read error. CDR3 region: CASSFCDPPREQYF. The CDR3 DNA is TGTGCCAGCAGTTTCTGCGACCCCCCTAGGGAGCAGTACTTC. The rearrangement joins TRBV12-3 or TRBV12-4 to TRBJ2-7; D remains unclear. V shed 3 bases and J shed 7 bases, with 16 bases lying between them. This CDR3 spans 14 amino acids.

About this clone: No conserved phenylalanine or tryptophan ends this CDR3, so it is likely a read error. The chain couples TRBV6-2 or TRBV6-3 to TRBJ2-7; the D is unclear. The germline CDR1 and CDR2 sequences are MNHEY and SVGEGT. The CDR3 is 13 residues long. Deletions cut 4 bases from V and 1 base from J, with 8 bases between. CDR3 in amino acids: CASSLTGSYEQYL. For the CDR3, the DNA is TGTGCCAGCAGTTTAACGGGTTCCTACGAGCAGTACCTC.

This clone was recorded many times. V is TRBV15 and J is TRBJ1-1; D perhaps matches TRBD1 (6 bases). Trimming removed 5 bases from V and 10 bases from J, with 20 bases in between. This CDR3 comprises 14 residues. From germline, CDR1 is LNHNV and CDR2 YYDKDF (reference sequence). This CDR3 is CATSPRLGAQRAFF. The DNA of the CDR3 is TGTGCCACCAGCCCCCGACTGGGGGCTCAAAGAGCTTTCTTT.

Many counts were recorded for this clone. The chain joins TRBV5-4 to TRBJ2-7; TRBD1 agrees at 7 bases. Trimming cost V 0 bases and J 2 bases; bases outside gene matches: 5. CDR1 SGHNT and CDR2 YYREEE come from the germline V gene (reference sequence). The CDR3 contains 15 residues. The CDR3 DNA reads TGTGCCAGCAGCTTGGGGGTAGGGACAGCCTACGAGCAGTACTTC. As protein: CASSLGVGTAYEQYF.

This clone was counted at least ten times. This chain's CDR3 is CASSPSGTEKFYGYTF. CDR3 nucleotides: TGTGCCAGCAGCCCGTCAGGAACGGAAAAGTTCTATGGCTACACCTTC. This sequence joins TRBV11-1 and TRBJ1-2; D is uncertain. This CDR3 region has 16 residues. CDR1 is SGHAT, CDR2 FQDESV, per germline (reference sequence). V was trimmed by 5 bases and J by 4 bases, leaving 20 bases between them.

At least ten counts were recorded for this clone. The chain carries TRBV15 and TRBJ2-5; D unresolved. The ends were cut back, 2 bases at V and 4 bases at J, with 5 bases in the middle. Germline assignment: CDR1 LNHNV and CDR2 YYDKDF (reference sequence). CDR3 length: 12 amino acids. The CDR3 sequence is CATSRTTETQYF. The CDR3 DNA follows: TGTGCCACCAGCAGAACCACAGAGACCCAGTACTTC.

The chain recombines TRBV7-3 with TRBJ2-1; 8 positions agree with TRBD1. The CDR3 is 14 amino acids. V gave up 5 bases and J gave up 7 bases; unmatched junction bases: 7. In germline, CDR1 is SGHTA, CDR2 FQGTGA. In nucleotides, the CDR3 is TGTGCCAGCAGCCTAGACAGGGGAGGTAATGAGCAGTTCTTC. Its translation: CASSLDRGGNEQFF.

The rearrangement joins TRBV11-1 to TRBJ2-1; weak D call: TRBD2 (5 bases). The CDR3 has 18 amino acids. V was trimmed by 3 bases and J by 10 bases, leaving 28 bases between them. Germline-derived CDR1 and CDR2 are SGHAT and FQDESV (reference sequence). Written as DNA, the CDR3 is TGTGCCAGCAGCTTTGTGCCTGGGTTTATTAGCGTGTCGATGGAGCAGTTCTTC. This codes for CASSFVPGFISVSMEQFF.

This clone was observed at least ten times. J is TRBJ1-1 and V is TRBV6-1; 7 bases line up with TRBD1. The CDR3 length is 14 residues. In germline, CDR1 is MNHNS, CDR2 SASEGT. The junction had 3 bases not matched to a gene; V was cut back by 5 bases and J by 0 bases. CDR3 sequence (DNA): TGTGCCAGCAGTTCAACAGGGGTGAACACTGAAGCTTTCTTT. It encodes CASSSTGVNTEAFF.

Of note for this clone: Germline is not matched at one junction end, which may reflect a read error. This chain uses TRBV27 with TRBJ1-4; tentative D call: TRBD1 (5 bases). Per the germline V gene, CDR1 is MNHEY and CDR2 is SMNVEV (reference sequence). The CDR3 sequence is 16 residues long. The CDR3: CASSPNGTPPGGKMFF. As DNA, the CDR3 is TGTGCCAGCAGTCCCAACGGGACTCCACCAGGAGGAAAAATGTTTTTT.

This clone was picked up many times. The chain combines TRBV29-1 with TRBJ2-5; weak D call: TRBD1 (6 bases). Germline-derived CDR1 and CDR2 are SQVTM and ANQGSEA. The CDR3 runs to 13 residues. Deletions cut 5 bases from V and 1 base from J, with 11 bases between. The CDR3 here is CSVLDSSQETQYF. The CDR3 DNA is TGCAGCGTTTTGGACAGCTCCCAAGAGACCCAGTACTTC.

The rearrangement links TRBV11-2 to TRBJ1-6; D ambiguous. There are 11 residues in the CDR3. Trimming shortened V by 5 bases and J by 10 bases, and 6 bases separated the two germline ends. Germline CDR1 SGHAT, CDR2 FQNNGV. CDR3 loop: CASSKASPLHF. CDR3 DNA sequence: TGTGCCAGCAGCAAGGCCTCACCCCTCCACTTT.

This clone was observed many times. It may be a read error: a sequence one base away is much more abundant. The chain employs TRBV7-9 and TRBJ2-1; the D call may be TRBD1 or TRBD2 (6 bases each). Germline values: CDR1 SEHNR, CDR2 FQNEAQ (reference sequence). This CDR3 contains 16 residues. CDR3 coding DNA: TGTACCAGCAGCTTGTGGGGGGCGACCCTAAGGGATGAGCAGTTCTTC. Protein: CTSSLWGATLRDEQFF.